These T cell receptor beta chains were read from a single sample in a study of a mutant IDH1 vaccine in newly diagnosed glioma. Antigens of these TCRs are unknown. Only in-frame clones appear in the TCRdb table, and some are missing; sequencing was by immunoSEQ multiplex PCR. Among about 26,000 clones, approximately 79% were seen once, and the ten largest hold 6.5% to 7.5%. The material sequenced was PBMCs, taken from a glioma patient whose treatment included an IDH1 peptide vaccine. The source is a man between 40 and 49 years old with glioma. Some clones in this sample may be carry-over from other donors' samples. Each CDR3 is given with its conserved first and last residue. The D gene is left open where the match is weak. Size values are once, few and many counts, or a class for expanded clones, and some rows have none.

v_call | d_call | clone_size | cdr3_aa
TRBV19 | - | - | CASSIGQPNTEAFF
TRBV23-1 | TRBD2 | - | CASSPAGREHNEQFF
TRBV12-5 | - | few | CASAPPARGAYEQYF
TRBV5-1 | - | few | CASSLASLKNTEAFF
TRBV29-1 | - | - | CSTRLGETQYF
TRBV9 | TRBD1 | few | CASSVAGQGFSPLHF
TRBV13 | - | medium-sized | CASSLLRLLDTEAFF
TRBV6-5 | - | - | CASSYRDGTEAFF
TRBV15 | TRBD1 | - | CATSDREQETQYF
TRBV7-9 | - | - | CASSLMDGEAFF
TRBV6-7 | TRBD2 | - | CASTGLAGGLDTQYF
TRBV7-9 | - | - | CASSPRPGNSYNEQFF
TRBV29-1 | - | once | CSVEGYPPGTAYEQYF
TRBV4-3 | TRBD2 | - | CASRQRVAGGPSEQFF
TRBV6-1 | TRBD2 | - | CALQPGTSGTDTQYF
TRBV10-3 | TRBD2 | - | CAISDSGGAAETQYF
TRBV20-1 | - | - | CSADGRDTQYF
TRBV27 | TRBD1 | once | CASSSGQGYTF
TRBV15 | TRBD1 | - | CATSRDRIWGDRGHGTEAFF
TRBV29-1 | - | once | CSVATPESLNYGYTF
TRBV6-7 | - | few | CASRFREGYSNQPQHF
TRBV7-8 | TRBD1 | - | CASSLAYGTGGHEQFF
TRBV15 | - | - | CATSRVDKPGLAKNIQYF
TRBV18 | TRBD1 | - | CASSPQGAGIGSPLHF
TRBV5-1 | TRBD1 | - | CASSLGTGVSYEQYF
TRBV4-1 | TRBD1 | - | CASSQDLFLPGTVEETQYF
TRBV6-5 | TRBD1 | - | CASNDRVSGYTF
TRBV5-1 | - | - | CASAAGGNQETQYF
TRBV2 | - | - | CASSKGSPIQSRANVLTF
TRBV6-5 | - | - | CASSYSVAGDAYEQYF
TRBV7-2 | - | once | CASSLDYEQYF
TRBV4-1 | - | - | CASSPVRVYTEAFF
TRBV11-1 | - | - | CASTPWADTEAFF
TRBV18 | - | - | CASSPPGTGNTIYF
TRBV30 | TRBD1 | few | CAWKQGGEAFF
TRBV19 | TRBD1 | - | CASSTGGVWAKNIQYF